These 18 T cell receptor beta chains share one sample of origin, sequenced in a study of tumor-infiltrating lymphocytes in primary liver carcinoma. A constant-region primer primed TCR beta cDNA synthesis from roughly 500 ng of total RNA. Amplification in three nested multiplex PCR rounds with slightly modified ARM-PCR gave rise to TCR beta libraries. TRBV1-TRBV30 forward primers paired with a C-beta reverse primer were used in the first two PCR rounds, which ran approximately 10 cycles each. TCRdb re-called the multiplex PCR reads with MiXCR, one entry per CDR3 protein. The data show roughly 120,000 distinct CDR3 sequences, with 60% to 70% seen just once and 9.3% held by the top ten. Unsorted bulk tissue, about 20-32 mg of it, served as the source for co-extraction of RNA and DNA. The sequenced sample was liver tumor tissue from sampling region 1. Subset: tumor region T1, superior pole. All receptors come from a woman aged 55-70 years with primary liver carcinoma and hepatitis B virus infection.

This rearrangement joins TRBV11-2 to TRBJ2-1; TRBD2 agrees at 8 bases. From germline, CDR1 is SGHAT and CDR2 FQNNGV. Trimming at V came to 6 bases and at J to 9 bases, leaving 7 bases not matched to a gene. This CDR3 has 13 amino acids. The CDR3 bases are TGTGCCAGCAGTTGGACTAGCACTGGTGAGCAGTTCTTC. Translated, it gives CASSWTSTGEQFF.

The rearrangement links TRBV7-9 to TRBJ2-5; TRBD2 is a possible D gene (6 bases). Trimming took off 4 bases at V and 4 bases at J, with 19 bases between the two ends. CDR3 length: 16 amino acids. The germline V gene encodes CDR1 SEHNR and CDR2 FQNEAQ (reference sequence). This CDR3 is CASSSIVGGSGETQYF. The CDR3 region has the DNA TGTGCCAGCAGCTCTATAGTGGGAGGATCGGGAGAGACCCAGTACTTC.

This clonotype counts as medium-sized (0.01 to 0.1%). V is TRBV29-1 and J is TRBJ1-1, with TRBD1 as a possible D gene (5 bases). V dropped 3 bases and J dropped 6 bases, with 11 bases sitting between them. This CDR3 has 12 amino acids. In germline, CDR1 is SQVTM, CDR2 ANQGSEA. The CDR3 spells CSVEGGKAEAFF. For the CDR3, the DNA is TGCAGCGTTGAGGGGGGGAAGGCTGAAGCTTTCTTT.

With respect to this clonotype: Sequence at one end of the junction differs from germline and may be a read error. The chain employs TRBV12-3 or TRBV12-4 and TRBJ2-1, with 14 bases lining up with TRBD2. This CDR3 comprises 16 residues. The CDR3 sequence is CASSFVRLAGGNELFF. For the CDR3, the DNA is TGTGCCAGCAGTTTCGTGAGACTAGCGGGAGGGAATGAGCTGTTCTTC.

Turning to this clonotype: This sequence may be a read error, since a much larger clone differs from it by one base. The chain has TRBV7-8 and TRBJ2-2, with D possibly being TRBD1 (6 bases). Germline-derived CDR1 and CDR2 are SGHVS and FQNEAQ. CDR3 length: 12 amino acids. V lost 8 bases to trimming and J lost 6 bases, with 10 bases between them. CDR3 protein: CASGRTAGELFF. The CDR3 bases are TGTGCCAGCGGCCGGACAGCCGGGGAGCTGTTTTTT.

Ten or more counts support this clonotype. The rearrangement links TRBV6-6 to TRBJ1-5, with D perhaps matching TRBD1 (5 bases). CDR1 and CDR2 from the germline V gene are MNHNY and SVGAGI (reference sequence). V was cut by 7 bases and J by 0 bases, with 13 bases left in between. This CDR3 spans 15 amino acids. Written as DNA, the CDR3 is TGTGCCAGCACCCGACAGATTTATAGCAATCAGCCCCAGCATTTT. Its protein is CASTRQIYSNQPQHF.

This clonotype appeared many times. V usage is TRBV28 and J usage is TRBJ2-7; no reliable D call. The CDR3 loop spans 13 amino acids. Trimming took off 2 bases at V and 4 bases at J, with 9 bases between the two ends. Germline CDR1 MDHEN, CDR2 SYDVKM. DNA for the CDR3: TGTGCCAGCAGTTTACCTCCCCGGTACGAGCAGTACTTC. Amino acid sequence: CASSLPPRYEQYF.

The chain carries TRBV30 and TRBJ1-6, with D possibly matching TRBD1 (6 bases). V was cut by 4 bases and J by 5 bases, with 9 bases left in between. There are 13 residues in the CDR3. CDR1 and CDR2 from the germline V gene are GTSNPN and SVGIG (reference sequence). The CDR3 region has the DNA TGTGCCTGGAACGGGGGGCATAATTCACCCCTCCACTTT. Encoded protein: CAWNGGHNSPLHF.

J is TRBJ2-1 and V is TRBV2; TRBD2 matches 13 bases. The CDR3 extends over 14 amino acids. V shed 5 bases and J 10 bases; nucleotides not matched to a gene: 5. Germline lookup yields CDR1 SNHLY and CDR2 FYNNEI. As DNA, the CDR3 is TGTGCCAGCAGTCCGGGACTAGCGGGGAACGAGCAGTTCTTC. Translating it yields CASSPGLAGNEQFF.

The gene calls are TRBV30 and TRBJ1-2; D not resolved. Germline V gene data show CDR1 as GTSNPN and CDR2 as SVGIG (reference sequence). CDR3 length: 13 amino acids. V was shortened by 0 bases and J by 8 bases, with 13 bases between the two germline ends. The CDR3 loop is CAWSVFSGYGYTF. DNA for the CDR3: TGTGCCTGGAGTGTATTTTCGGGATACGGCTACACCTTC. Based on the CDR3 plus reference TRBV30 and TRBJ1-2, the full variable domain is SQTIHQWPATLVQPVGSPLSLECTVEGTSNPNLYWYRQAAGRGLQLLFYSVGIGQISSEVPQNLSASRPQDRQFILSSKKLLLSDSGFYLCAWSVFSGYGYTFGSGTRLTVV.

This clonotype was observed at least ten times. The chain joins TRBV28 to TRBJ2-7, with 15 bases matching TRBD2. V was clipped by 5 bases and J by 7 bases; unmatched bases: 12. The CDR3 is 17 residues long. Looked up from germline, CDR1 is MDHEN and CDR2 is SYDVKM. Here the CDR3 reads CASSPWTSGRESWEQYF. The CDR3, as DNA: TGTGCCAGCAGTCCTTGGACTAGCGGGAGGGAGAGTTGGGAGCAGTACTTC.

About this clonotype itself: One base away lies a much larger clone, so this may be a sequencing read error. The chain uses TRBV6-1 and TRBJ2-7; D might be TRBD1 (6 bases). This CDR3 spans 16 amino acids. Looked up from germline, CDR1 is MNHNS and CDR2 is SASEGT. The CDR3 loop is CARSEGAGASSYEQYF. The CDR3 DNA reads TGTGCCAGGAGTGAAGGGGCAGGGGCGAGCTCCTACGAGCAGTACTTC.

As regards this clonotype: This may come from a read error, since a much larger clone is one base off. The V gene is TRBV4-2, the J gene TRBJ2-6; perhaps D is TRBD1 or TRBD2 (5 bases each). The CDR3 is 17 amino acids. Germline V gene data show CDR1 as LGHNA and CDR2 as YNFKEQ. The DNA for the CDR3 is TGTGCCAGCAGCCTACTAGGAACCCCTCCTGGGGCCAACGTCCTGGCTTTC. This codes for CASSLLGTPPGANVLAF.

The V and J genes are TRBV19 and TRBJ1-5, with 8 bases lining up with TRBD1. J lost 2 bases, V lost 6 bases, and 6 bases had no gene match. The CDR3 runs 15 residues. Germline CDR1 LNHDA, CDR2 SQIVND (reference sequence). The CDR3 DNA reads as TGTGCCAGTAGCCTGACAGGGGTTGGCAATCAGCCCCAGCATTTT. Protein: CASSLTGVGNQPQHF.

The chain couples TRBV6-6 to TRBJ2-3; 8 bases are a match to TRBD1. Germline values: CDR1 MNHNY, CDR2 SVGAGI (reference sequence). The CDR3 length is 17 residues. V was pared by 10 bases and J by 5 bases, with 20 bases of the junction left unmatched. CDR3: CANNSHSGGSGGDTQYF. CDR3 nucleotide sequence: TGTGCCAACAATTCCCACTCAGGGGGCTCCGGGGGAGATACGCAGTATTTT.

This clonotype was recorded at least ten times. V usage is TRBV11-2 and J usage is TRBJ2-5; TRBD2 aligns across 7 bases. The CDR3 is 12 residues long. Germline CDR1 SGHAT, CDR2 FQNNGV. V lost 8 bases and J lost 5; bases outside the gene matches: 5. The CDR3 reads CASGGGGETQYF. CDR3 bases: TGTGCCAGCGGGGGGGGAGGGGAGACCCAGTACTTC.

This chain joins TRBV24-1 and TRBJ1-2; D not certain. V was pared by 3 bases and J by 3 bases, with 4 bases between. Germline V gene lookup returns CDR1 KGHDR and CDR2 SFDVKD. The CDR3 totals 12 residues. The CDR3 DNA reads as TGTGCCACCAGTGATATTTACTATGGCTACACCTTC. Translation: CATSDIYYGYTF.

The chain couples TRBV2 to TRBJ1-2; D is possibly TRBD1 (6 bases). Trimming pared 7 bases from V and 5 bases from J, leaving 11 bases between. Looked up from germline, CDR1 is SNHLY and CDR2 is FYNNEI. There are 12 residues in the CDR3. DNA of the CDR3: TGTGCCAGCACTGAGGGGACATATGGCTACACCTTC. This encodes CASTEGTYGYTF.